These 24 T cell receptor beta chains share one sample of origin, sequenced in a study of OX40 agonist ivuxolimab in advanced cancers. Data came from immunoSEQ multiplex PCR; TCRdb stores just in-frame clones and leaves some out. The table has under 25,000 clones, around two thirds seen once. This specimen was CD4+ or CD8+ T cells sorted from blood, taken in a trial of the OX40 agonist ivuxolimab. The receptors shown here come from an adult with an advanced solid tumor such as melanoma, head and neck, liver or kidney cancer.

The V call is TRBV13, the J call TRBJ1-2; D not certain. This CDR3 is built from 16 residues. V was shortened by 5 bases and J by 0 bases, with 16 bases between the two germline ends. The germline V gene encodes CDR1 PRHDT and CDR2 FYEKMQ (reference sequence). Here the CDR3 DNA reads TGTGCCAGCAGCCCCCGGACGGAACAAGCTAACTATGGCTACACCTTC. Its translation is CASSPRTEQANYGYTF.

The chain combines TRBV4-2 with TRBJ2-1; 10 bases are a match to TRBD2. The CDR3 contains 15 residues. J was trimmed by 8 bases and V by 5 bases; bases with no gene match: 9. The germline V gene has CDR1 LGHNA and CDR2 YNFKEQ. This CDR3 reads CASSETSGTFDEQFF. CDR3 sequence (DNA): TGTGCCAGCAGCGAAACTAGCGGGACGTTCGATGAGCAGTTCTTC.

This clone was observed a few times. The genes are TRBV6-1 and TRBJ2-7; the D is unclear. The CDR3 contains 14 residues. Germline values: CDR1 MNHNS, CDR2 SASEGT. Trimming removed 0 bases from V and 4 bases from J, with 10 bases in between. Written as DNA, the CDR3 is TGTGCCAGCAGTGAAGCATGGACGGGTTACGAGCAGTACTTC. It yields the protein CASSEAWTGYEQYF.

The V and J genes are TRBV2 and TRBJ2-7; TRBD2 matches at 8 bases. Germline V CDR1 and CDR2: SNHLY, FYNNEI. This CDR3 comprises 15 residues. Losses at the gene ends were 8 bases for V and 6 bases for J; bases not matched to a gene: 15. The CDR3 loop is CASREGGVRSGEQYF. CDR3 nucleotides: TGTGCCAGCCGGGAGGGGGGAGTGCGTTCGGGCGAGCAGTACTTC.

The chain uses TRBV9 and TRBJ2-3; 8 bases are a match to TRBD2. After removal of 2 bases from V and 3 bases from J, the junction contained 5 bases not matched to a gene. CDR3 length equals 15 residues. In germline, CDR1 is SGDLS, CDR2 YYNGEE. CDR3 sequence: CASSVVTGGTDTQYF. In DNA form, the CDR3 reads TGTGCCAGCAGCGTCGTGACGGGGGGGACAGATACGCAGTATTTT.

The chain uses TRBV7-2 and TRBJ2-7; D unclear. Trimming took off 4 bases at V and 3 bases at J, with 4 bases between the two ends. From germline, CDR1 is SGHTA and CDR2 FQGNSA. This CDR3 region has 11 residues. The CDR3, as DNA: TGTGCCAGCAGCTCAAACTACGAGCAGTACTTC. It yields the protein CASSSNYEQYF.

The chain uses TRBV14 and TRBJ2-5; possibly TRBD2 for D (6 bases). Looked up from germline, CDR1 is SGHDN and CDR2 is FVKESK. V gave up 4 bases and J gave up 1 base, with 10 bases separating them. This CDR3 is built from 14 residues. The CDR3 sequence is CASSLPGVQETQYF. DNA for the CDR3: TGTGCCAGCAGCCTCCCGGGGGTCCAAGAGACCCAGTACTTC.

CDR3 residues: CASSYLGQLLNQPQHF. As DNA, the CDR3 is TGTGCCAGCAGCTACCTCGGACAGTTGCTTAATCAGCCCCAGCATTTT. This chain uses TRBV2 with TRBJ1-5, with a possible D match to TRBD1 (6 bases). The V end lost 6 bases, the J end lost 4 bases, and 19 bases lay between the germline ends. This CDR3 contains 16 residues. Germline CDR1 reads SNHLY; CDR2 reads FYNNEI.

The chain links TRBV25-1 to TRBJ2-7, with D uncertain. Germline V gene sequence: CDR1 MGHDK, CDR2 SYGVNS. CDR3 length: 13 residues. V was clipped by 1 base and J by 3 bases, with 7 bases between them. CDR3 DNA sequence: TGTGCCAGCAGTGAATGGGCCAGCTACGAGCAGTACTTC. It yields the protein CASSEWASYEQYF.

The V call is TRBV27, the J call TRBJ2-1; D gene unclear. V lost 1 base, J lost 7 bases, and 8 bases lay in between. Looked up from germline, CDR1 is MNHEY and CDR2 is SMNVEV (reference sequence). CDR3 length equals 13 residues. CDR3 coding DNA: TGTGCCAGCAGTTTATTTATAGGGAATGAGCAGTTCTTC. Translated, it gives CASSLFIGNEQFF.

The chain employs TRBV25-1 and TRBJ2-5; D is uncertain. This CDR3 is built from 14 residues. Germline assignment: CDR1 MGHDK and CDR2 SYGVNS. Trimming removed 2 bases at V and 5 bases at J, with 12 bases between. Here the CDR3 DNA reads TGTGCCAGCAGTGAACGACAAAACCGGGAGACCCAGTACTTC. It codes for CASSERQNRETQYF.

This clone has a handful of counts. This rearrangement joins TRBV7-9 to TRBJ1-2; D is unresolved. Trimming pared 2 bases from V and 0 bases from J, leaving 7 bases between. Germline V lookup: CDR1 SEHNR, CDR2 FQNEAQ (reference sequence). This CDR3 region has 14 residues. The DNA for the CDR3 is TGTGCCAGCAGCTTATCGACATCTAACTATGGCTACACCTTC. It is translated as CASSLSTSNYGYTF. Looking up the rest from reference TRBV7-9 and TRBJ1-2 gives the full variable domain: DTGVSQNPRHKITKRGQNVTFRCDPISEHNRLYWYRQTLGQGPEFLTYFQNEAQLEKSRLLSDRFSAERPKGSFSTLEIQRTEQGDSAMYLCASSLSTSNYGYTFGSGTRLTVV.

This chain connects TRBV28 to TRBJ1-1, with D hard to call. The CDR3 runs to 14 residues. The germline V gene encodes CDR1 MDHEN and CDR2 SYDVKM. With 2 bases removed from V and 5 bases from J, the gap between germline ends came to 12 bases. This chain's CDR3 is CASSLRSPATEAFF. CDR3 in DNA: TGTGCCAGCAGTTTACGCTCCCCGGCGACTGAAGCTTTCTTT.

Many counts were recorded for this clone. This sample includes further DNA sequences coding for the same CDR3. The rearrangement joins TRBV9 to TRBJ2-1; 10 bases match TRBD2. CDR3 size: 18 residues. The J segment lost 6 bases and the V segment lost 0 bases, leaving 12 bases of the junction unmatched. From germline, CDR1 is SGDLS and CDR2 YYNGEE. The CDR3 protein is CASSVDPQGSGGANEQFF. The CDR3 DNA reads as TGTGCCAGCAGCGTAGACCCCCAGGGAAGCGGGGGGGCCAATGAGCAGTTCTTC.

The rearrangement links TRBV11-2 to TRBJ1-2, with 11 bases fitting TRBD1. The V and J ends lost 0 bases and 6 bases, in that order; junction bases with no gene match: 6. Germline CDR1 is SGHAT and CDR2 is FQNNGV. This CDR3 comprises 16 residues. CDR3 sequence: CASSLDLDRGPDGYTF. In DNA, the CDR3 is TGTGCCAGCAGCTTAGATTTGGACAGGGGGCCAGATGGCTACACCTTC.

The chain is built from TRBV19 and TRBJ1-1; D call uncertain. The CDR3 totals 11 residues. V was pared by 10 bases and J by 5 bases, with 11 bases between. Germline V CDR1 and CDR2: LNHDA, SQIVND (reference sequence). CDR3 residues: CATQAGTEAFF. CDR3 DNA: TGTGCCACCCAGGCGGGGACTGAAGCTTTCTTT.

The J gene is TRBJ2-7, the V gene TRBV5-4, with D maybe TRBD1 (6 bases). The germline V and J ends were trimmed by 2 bases and 5 bases, with 14 bases remaining between them. This CDR3 is 14 amino acids long. Germline V lookup: CDR1 SGHNT, CDR2 YYREEE (reference sequence). The CDR3 nucleotides are TGTGCCAGCAGCTTTAGAGGACAGAGCAACGAGCAGTACTTC. This sequence encodes CASSFRGQSNEQYF.

V gene TRBV13 combines with J gene TRBJ1-4; the D is unclear. V dropped 3 bases and J dropped 9 bases, with 11 bases sitting between them. The CDR3 is 13 amino acids. The germline V gene encodes CDR1 PRHDT and CDR2 FYEKMQ (reference sequence). The CDR3: CASSLGDEKKLFF. In nucleotides, the CDR3 is TGTGCCAGCAGCTTGGGTGACGAGAAAAAACTGTTTTTT.

The chain uses TRBV5-4 and TRBJ2-7, with D possibly TRBD1 on 8 matching bases. The germline V gene has CDR1 SGHNT and CDR2 YYREEE (reference sequence). The CDR3 has 17 residues. Trimming cost V 4 bases and J 5 bases, with 25 bases left between them. CDR3 loop: CASSPFAGDRKVDEQYF. Written as DNA, the CDR3 is TGTGCCAGCAGCCCGTTCGCGGGGGACAGGAAAGTGGACGAGCAGTACTTC. The full variable domain, in which reference TRBV5-4 and TRBJ2-7 provide the parts outside the CDR3, is ETGVTQSPTHLIKTRGQQVTLRCSSQSGHNTVSWYQQALGQGPQFIFQYYREEENGRGNFPPRFSGLQFPNYSSELNVNALELDDSALYLCASSPFAGDRKVDEQYFGPGTRLTVT.

The rearrangement links TRBV15 to TRBJ2-6, with D maybe TRBD1 (6 bases). This CDR3 spans 19 amino acids. Deletions cut 0 bases from V and 2 bases from J, with 17 bases between. Looked up from germline, CDR1 is LNHNV and CDR2 is YYDKDF (reference sequence). Here the CDR3 DNA reads TGTGCCACCAGCAGAGAAGATGTCAGGGGATCCCCTGGGGCCAACGTCCTGACTTTC. The encoded protein is CATSREDVRGSPGANVLTF.

This clone was counted only a few times. This chain connects TRBV6-6 to TRBJ2-7; 8 positions match TRBD1. Germline assignment: CDR1 MNHNY and CDR2 SVGAGI (reference sequence). The CDR3 totals 16 residues. The V gene end was trimmed by 4 bases and the J gene end by 6 bases; junction bases not matched to a gene: 14. CDR3 coding DNA: TGTGCCAGCAGTTCCCCCTGGCAGGGGGCGTGGGCCGAGCAGTACTTC. It is translated as CASSSPWQGAWAEQYF.

The chain links TRBV10-3 to TRBJ2-7, with D maybe TRBD2 (6 bases). Per germline, CDR1 ENHRY and CDR2 SYGVKD. V shed 0 bases and J shed 3 bases, with 9 bases lying between them. The CDR3 is made up of 14 amino acids. The CDR3 protein is CAISESGTLYEQYF. CDR3 in DNA: TGTGCCATCAGTGAGTCCGGGACTCTCTACGAGCAGTACTTC.

This chain joins TRBV28 and TRBJ2-7; 7 nucleotides line up with TRBD1. The CDR3 is 14 residues long. Germline assignment: CDR1 MDHEN and CDR2 SYDVKM. The ends lost 6 bases at V and 0 bases at J; junction bases unmatched: 5. CDR3 DNA: TGTGCCAGCAGCCGGACAGGTAACTCCTACGAGCAGTACTTC. Translation: CASSRTGNSYEQYF.

The genes are TRBV5-1 and TRBJ2-7; TRBD1 matches 8 bases. The CDR3 sequence is 15 residues long. V trimming: 1 base; J trimming: 4 bases; junction bases outside the gene matches: 7. Germline V gene data show CDR1 as SGHRS and CDR2 as YFSETQ. The CDR3 reads CASSLRSGGLYEQYF. In DNA form, the CDR3 reads TGCGCCAGCAGCTTGAGGTCAGGGGGCTTGTACGAGCAGTACTTC. The whole variable domain, filled in from reference TRBV5-1 and TRBJ2-7, reads KAGVTQTPRYLIKTRGQQVTLSCSPISGHRSVSWYQQTPGQGLQFLFEYFSETQRNKGNFPGRFSGRQFSNSRSEMNVSTLELGDSALYLCASSLRSGGLYEQYFGPGTRLTVT.